This TCR beta chain derives from a study of blood T cell repertoires in COVID-19. TCRdb's copy holds only in-frame clones and misses some; the assay was immunoSEQ multiplex PCR. The repertoire includes more than 250,000 clones, roughly 88% of them detected once, and roughly 1.2% sits in the top ten. CDR1 MDHEN and CDR2 SYDVKM come from the germline V gene. This CDR3 has 15 residues. Trimming shortened V by 2 bases and J by 0 bases, and 8 bases separated the two germline ends. The specimen was PBMCs or T cells enriched from blood (not recorded which). The chain combines TRBV28 with TRBJ1-3; D ambiguous. The source is a woman aged 40 to 50 with acute COVID-19. This CDR3 is CASSLIGDSGNTIYF. The CDR3 nucleotides read TGTGCCAGCAGTTTAATTGGAGACTCTGGAAACACCATATATTTT.